This T cell receptor (beta chain) was captured in a study of shared clonotypes between healthy human individuals. TCRdb keeps only in-frame clones here, not all; method: immunoSEQ multiplex PCR. The repertoire holds over a million clones, with 96% as singletons. Points from the study as a whole: Clonotypes shared by all four sorted-subset donors had higher generation probabilities than non-shared clonotypes. The sharing of 4.5% to 6.5% of naive CD4 clonotypes was seen across several donors. Read depth was anticipated to influence clonotype sharing among donors.

The CDR3 is made up of 11 amino acids. Between the trimmed V and J ends, which lost 8 bases and 6 bases, there was a span of 11 bases. Germline CDR1 SQVTM, CDR2 ANQGSEA. As concerns this clone: The antigen is not known.

Sequencing input: naive CD4+ T cells sorted from blood. The subset here: CD45RA+ positively selected. This rearrangement joins TRBV29-1 to TRBJ2-1, with D unclear. The receptor comes from a man younger than 40 in good health. The CDR3 region is CSSSFPNEQFF. The CDR3 coding sequence is TGCAGCTCGTCCTTTCCCAATGAGCAGTTCTTC.